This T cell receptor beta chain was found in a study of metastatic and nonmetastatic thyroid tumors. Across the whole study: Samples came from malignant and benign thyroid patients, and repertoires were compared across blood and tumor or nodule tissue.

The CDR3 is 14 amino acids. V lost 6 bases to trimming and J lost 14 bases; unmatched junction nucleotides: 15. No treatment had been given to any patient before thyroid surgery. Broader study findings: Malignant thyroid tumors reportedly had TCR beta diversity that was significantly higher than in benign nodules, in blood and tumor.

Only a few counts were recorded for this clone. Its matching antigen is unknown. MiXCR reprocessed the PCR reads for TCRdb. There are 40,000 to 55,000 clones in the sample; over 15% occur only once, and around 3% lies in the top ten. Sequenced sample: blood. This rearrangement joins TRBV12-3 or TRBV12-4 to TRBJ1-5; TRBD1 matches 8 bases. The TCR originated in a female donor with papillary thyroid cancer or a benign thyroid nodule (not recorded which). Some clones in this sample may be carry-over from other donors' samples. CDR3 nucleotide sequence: TGTGCCAGCAGGGGAACAGGGGGAGGACAGCCAAAGCATTTT. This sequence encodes CASRGTGGGQPKHF.